The 13 T cell receptor beta chains below were found in one sample sequenced in a study of long-term antiretroviral therapy in people with HIV. The assay, immunoSEQ v3.0, was run at survey level. Produced via immunoSEQ multiplex PCR; TCRdb's table is partial and in-frame only. Among about 17,000 clones listed, 75% to 85% were seen once. The starting material was unsorted PBMCs, obtained at the start of antiretroviral therapy. All receptors come from a man under 40 with HIV.

This rearrangement joins TRBV29-1 to TRBJ2-5; D not certain. The CDR3 runs to 12 residues. Trimming removed 3 bases from V and 5 bases from J, with 10 bases in between. CDR1 is SQVTM and CDR2 is ANQGSEA in the germline V gene. The CDR3 nucleotides read TGCAGCGTTGACTACTCTGGGGAGACCCAGTACTTC. This codes for CSVDYSGETQYF.

The chain couples TRBV2 to TRBJ2-7; 8 bases are a match to TRBD2. V shed 5 bases and J 4 bases; nucleotides not matched to a gene: 7. The CDR3 has 14 residues. Germline lookup yields CDR1 SNHLY and CDR2 FYNNEI. In DNA, the CDR3 is TGTGCCAGCAGTATTCGACTAGCGACTTACGAGCAGTACTTC. Protein sequence: CASSIRLATYEQYF.

V and J are TRBV4-1 and TRBJ1-2; D uncertain. The germline V gene has CDR1 MGHRA and CDR2 YSYEKL. The V gene lost 3 bases and the J gene lost 4 bases, with 9 bases spanning the gap. This CDR3 spans 13 amino acids. CDR3: CASSQVGLYGYTF. CDR3 bases: TGCGCCAGCAGCCAGGTAGGCCTCTATGGCTACACCTTC.

CDR3 region: CASSPDGQPQHF. The CDR3 coding sequence is TGTGCCAGCAGCCCCGATGGTCAGCCCCAGCATTTT. The gene calls are TRBV7-9 and TRBJ1-5; D remains unclear. The length of the CDR3 is 12 residues. V was cut by 5 bases and J by 6 bases, with 8 bases left in between. Germline V gene sequence: CDR1 SEHNR, CDR2 FQNEAQ (reference sequence). Based on the CDR3 plus reference TRBV7-9 and TRBJ1-5, the full variable domain is DTGVSQNPRHKITKRGQNVTFRCDPISEHNRLYWYRQTLGQGPEFLTYFQNEAQLEKSRLLSDRFSAERPKGSFSTLEIQRTEQGDSAMYLCASSPDGQPQHFGDGTRLSIL.

This chain connects TRBV14 to TRBJ2-5; possibly TRBD2 for D (6 bases). Germline assignment: CDR1 SGHDN and CDR2 FVKESK. This CDR3 spans 15 amino acids. V was pared by 4 bases and J by 1 base, with 13 bases between. The CDR3 nucleotides are TGTGCCAGCAGCCCCCGCCGGGAGAGCCAAGAGACCCAGTACTTC. Amino acid sequence: CASSPRRESQETQYF.

This chain links TRBV28 with TRBJ2-7; 9 bases are shared with TRBD1. The CDR3 loop spans 15 amino acids. Trimming took 4 bases from V and 1 from J; bases not matched to a gene: 5. From germline, CDR1 is MDHEN and CDR2 SYDVKM. CDR3 amino acids: CASSSPGQGSYEQYF. CDR3 in DNA: TGTGCCAGCAGTTCACCGGGACAGGGATCCTACGAGCAGTACTTC.

This clone came up a few times. Different DNA sequences within this sample yield the same CDR3. The CDR3 loop reads CASSSSYEQYF. The DNA of the CDR3 is TGCGCCAGCAGTAGCTCCTACGAGCAGTACTTC. This rearrangement joins TRBV5-1 to TRBJ2-7; D remains ambiguous. From germline, CDR1 is SGHRS and CDR2 YFSETQ. V was shortened by 5 bases and J by 0 bases, with 3 bases between the two germline ends. This CDR3 is built from 11 residues.

Only one count was recorded for this clone. The V call is TRBV9, the J call TRBJ2-1; 12 bases are a match to TRBD2. This CDR3 is 15 amino acids long. V shed 3 bases, J shed 2 bases, and the junction held 0 bases outside the gene matches. From germline, CDR1 is SGDLS and CDR2 YYNGEE. The CDR3 DNA reads as TGTGCCAGCAGCGCTAGCGGGGGGGCCTACAATGAGCAGTTCTTC. Translated: CASSASGGAYNEQFF.

V gene TRBV27 combines with J gene TRBJ2-1, with a weak D call TRBD2 (5 bases). Germline lookup yields CDR1 MNHEY and CDR2 SMNVEV (reference sequence). There are 15 residues in the CDR3. V was trimmed by 5 bases and J by 0 bases, leaving 11 bases between them. This CDR3 reads CASSGGLSSYNEQFF. In DNA, the CDR3 is TGTGCCAGCAGTGGCGGGTTAAGCTCCTACAATGAGCAGTTCTTC.

The chain couples TRBV7-9 to TRBJ2-3; unclear D gene. Trimming took off 3 bases at V and 0 bases at J, with 10 bases between the two ends. The CDR3 covers 15 residues. Germline values: CDR1 SEHNR, CDR2 FQNEAQ (reference sequence). CDR3 amino acids: CASSLAAPSTDTQYF. CDR3 bases: TGTGCCAGCAGCTTGGCAGCCCCTAGCACAGATACGCAGTATTTT.

V and J are TRBV6-5 and TRBJ1-2, with 7 positions matching TRBD1. V shed 6 bases, J shed 6 bases, and the junction held 4 bases outside the gene matches. CDR3 length: 12 amino acids. Germline V gives CDR1 MNHEY, CDR2 SVGAGI. This chain's CDR3 is CASRRDRDGYTF. CDR3 in DNA: TGTGCCAGCAGGAGAGACAGGGATGGCTACACCTTC.

The chain joins TRBV4-3 to TRBJ2-1; D remains unclear. CDR1 is LGHNA, CDR2 YSLEER, per germline. The germline V and J ends were trimmed by 0 bases and 13 bases, with 10 bases remaining between them. The length of the CDR3 is 12 residues. CDR3 nucleotide sequence: TGCGCCAGCAGCCAAGATCGGTGGACCCAGTTCTTC. It yields the protein CASSQDRWTQFF.

The V and J genes are TRBV28 and TRBJ1-5; D perhaps matches TRBD1 (5 bases). Germline CDR1 and CDR2: MDHEN and SYDVKM. The V and J ends lost 3 bases and 3 bases respectively, with 9 bases between them. This CDR3 spans 14 amino acids. The DNA of the CDR3 is TGTGCCAGCAGTTTTGAGGGGAACAATCAGCCCCAGCATTTT. Amino acids: CASSFEGNNQPQHF.